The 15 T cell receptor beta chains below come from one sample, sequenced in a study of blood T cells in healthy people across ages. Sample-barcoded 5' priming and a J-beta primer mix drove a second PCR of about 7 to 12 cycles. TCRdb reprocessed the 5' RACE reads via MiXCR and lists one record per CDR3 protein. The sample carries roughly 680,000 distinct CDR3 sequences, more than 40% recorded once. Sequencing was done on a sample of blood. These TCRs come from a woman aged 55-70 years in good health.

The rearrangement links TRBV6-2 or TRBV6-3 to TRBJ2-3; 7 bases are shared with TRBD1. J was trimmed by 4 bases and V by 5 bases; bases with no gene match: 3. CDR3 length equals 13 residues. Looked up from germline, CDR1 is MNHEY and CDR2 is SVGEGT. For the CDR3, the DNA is TGTGCCAGCAGTGTGGACAGGCCAGATACGCAGTATTTT. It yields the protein CASSVDRPDTQYF.

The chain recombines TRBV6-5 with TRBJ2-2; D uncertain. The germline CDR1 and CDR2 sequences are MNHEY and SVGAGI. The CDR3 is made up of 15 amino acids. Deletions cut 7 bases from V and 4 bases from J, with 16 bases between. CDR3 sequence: CASKDGAKGTGELFF. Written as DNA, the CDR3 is TGTGCCAGCAAGGATGGCGCTAAGGGCACCGGGGAGCTGTTTTTT.

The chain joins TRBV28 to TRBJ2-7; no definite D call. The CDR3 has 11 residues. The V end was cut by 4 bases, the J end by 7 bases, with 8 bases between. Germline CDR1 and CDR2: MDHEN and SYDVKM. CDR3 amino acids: CASSWVGEQYF. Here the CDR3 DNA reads TGTGCCAGCAGTTGGGTGGGGGAGCAGTACTTC. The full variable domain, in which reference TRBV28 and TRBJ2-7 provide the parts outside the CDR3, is DVKVTQSSRYLVKRTGEKVFLECVQDMDHENMFWYRQDPGLGLRLIYFSYDVKMKEKGDIPEGYSVSREKKERFSLILESASTNQTSMYLCASSWVGEQYFGPGTRLTVT.

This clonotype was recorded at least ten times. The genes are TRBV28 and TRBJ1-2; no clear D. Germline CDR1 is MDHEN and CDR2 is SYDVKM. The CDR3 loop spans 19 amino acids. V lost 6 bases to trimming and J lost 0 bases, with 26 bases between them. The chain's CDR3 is CASSSSDVKIREANYGYTF. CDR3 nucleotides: TGTGCCAGCAGCTCCTCGGACGTTAAGATTCGGGAAGCTAACTATGGCTACACCTTC.

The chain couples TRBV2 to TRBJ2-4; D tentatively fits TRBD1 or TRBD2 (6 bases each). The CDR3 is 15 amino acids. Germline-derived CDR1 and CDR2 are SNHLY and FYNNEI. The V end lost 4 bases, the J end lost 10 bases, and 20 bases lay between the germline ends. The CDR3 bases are TGTGCCAGCAGTGCGCGGGCAGGGGCTGGGGGGATTCAGTACTTC. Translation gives CASSARAGAGGIQYF.

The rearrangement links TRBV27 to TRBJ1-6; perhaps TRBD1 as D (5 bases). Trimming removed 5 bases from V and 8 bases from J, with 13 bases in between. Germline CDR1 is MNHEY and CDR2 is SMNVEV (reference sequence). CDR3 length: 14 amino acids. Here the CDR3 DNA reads TGTGCCAGCAGTCCAGGGAGGAGGGATTCACCCCTCCACTTT. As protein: CASSPGRRDSPLHF.

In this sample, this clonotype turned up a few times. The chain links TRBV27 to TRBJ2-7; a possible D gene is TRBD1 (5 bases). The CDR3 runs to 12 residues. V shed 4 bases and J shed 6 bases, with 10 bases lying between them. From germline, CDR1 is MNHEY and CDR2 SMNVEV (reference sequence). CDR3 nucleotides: TGTGCCAGCAGTTCGGACACAGTCGAGCAGTACTTC. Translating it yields CASSSDTVEQYF.

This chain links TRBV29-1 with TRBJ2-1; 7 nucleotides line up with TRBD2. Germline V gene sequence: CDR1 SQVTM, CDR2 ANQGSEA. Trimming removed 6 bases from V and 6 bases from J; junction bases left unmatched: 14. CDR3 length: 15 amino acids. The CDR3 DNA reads TGCAGCGTGCCTAGGGAGGGGCGGGACTGCAATGAGCAGTTCTTC. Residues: CSVPREGRDCNEQFF.

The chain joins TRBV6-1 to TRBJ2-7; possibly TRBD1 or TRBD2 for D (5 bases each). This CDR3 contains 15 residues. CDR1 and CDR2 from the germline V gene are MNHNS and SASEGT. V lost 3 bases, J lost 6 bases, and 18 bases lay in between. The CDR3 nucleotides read TGTGCCAGCAGTGAGGTCCGGGACCCGGTAGGCGAGCAGTACTTC. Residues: CASSEVRDPVGEQYF.

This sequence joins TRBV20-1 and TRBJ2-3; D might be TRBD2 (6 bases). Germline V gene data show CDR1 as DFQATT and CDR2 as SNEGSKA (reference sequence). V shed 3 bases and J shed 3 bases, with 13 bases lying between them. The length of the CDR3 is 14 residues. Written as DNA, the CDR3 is TGCAGTGCTAGGTATCCCGGGACTACAGATACGCAGTATTTT. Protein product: CSARYPGTTDTQYF.

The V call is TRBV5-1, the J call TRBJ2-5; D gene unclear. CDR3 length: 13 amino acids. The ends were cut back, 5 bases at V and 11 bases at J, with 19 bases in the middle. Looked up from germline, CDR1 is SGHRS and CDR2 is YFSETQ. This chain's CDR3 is CASSPMVINEQYF. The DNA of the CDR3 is TGCGCCAGCAGTCCCATGGTTATTAATGAGCAGTACTTC.

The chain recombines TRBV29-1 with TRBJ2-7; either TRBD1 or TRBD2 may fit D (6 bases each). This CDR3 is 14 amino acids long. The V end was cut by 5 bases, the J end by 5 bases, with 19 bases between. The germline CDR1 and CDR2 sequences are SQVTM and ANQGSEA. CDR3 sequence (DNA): TGCAGCGTTAAGGGGGGCCAGGGAAGGCACGAGCAGTACTTC. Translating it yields CSVKGGQGRHEQYF.

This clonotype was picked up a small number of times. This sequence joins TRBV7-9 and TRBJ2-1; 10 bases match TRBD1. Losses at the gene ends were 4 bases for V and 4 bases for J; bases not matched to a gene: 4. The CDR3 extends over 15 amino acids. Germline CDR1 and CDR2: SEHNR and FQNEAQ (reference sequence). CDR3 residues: CASSSDRGRYNEQFF. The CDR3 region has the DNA TGTGCCAGCAGCTCCGACAGGGGGCGATACAATGAGCAGTTCTTC.

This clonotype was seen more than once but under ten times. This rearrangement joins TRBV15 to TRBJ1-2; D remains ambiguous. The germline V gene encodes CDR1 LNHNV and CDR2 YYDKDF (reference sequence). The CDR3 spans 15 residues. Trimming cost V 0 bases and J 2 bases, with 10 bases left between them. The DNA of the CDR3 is TGTGCCACCAGCAGAGAGGTTAGGGCAAACTATGGCTACACCTTC. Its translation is CATSREVRANYGYTF.

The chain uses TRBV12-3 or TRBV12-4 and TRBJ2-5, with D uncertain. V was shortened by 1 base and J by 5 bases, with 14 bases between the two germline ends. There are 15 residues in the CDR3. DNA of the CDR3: TGTGCCAGCAGTTTAGGTACCAGGTTGAGGGAGACCCAGTACTTC. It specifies CASSLGTRLRETQYF.